The T cell receptor beta chain described here comes from a study of T-cell reconstitution after alpha-beta-depleted transplantation in children (dated by TCRdb to 2015 to 2016). For the study in its entirety: Using TCR repertoire profiling, the study quantitatively followed how T-cell immune reconstitution unfolded in children after TCRalphabeta/CD19-depleted allogeneic hematopoietic cell transplantation.

Points the paper makes about the study in general: Over subsequent months, a decline in hyperexpanded clone frequencies was noted, and after one year, T-cell counts and TCRbeta diversity were mostly ascribed to newly produced T cells. In some patients, high TCRbeta diversity at day 60 was attributed to recipient T cells and intrathymic progenitors that had survived conditioning. The apparently early recovery of alphabetaT-cell counts about two months after transplant reportedly depended on only several hundred rapidly expanded clones that came from non-depleted graft cells.

This specimen's treatment or condition label, per the study, means: allogeneic hematopoietic cell transplantation with graft depleted of TCRalphabeta T cells and CD19 B cells. The transplant recipients were children given TCRalphabeta/CD19-depleted allogeneic hematopoietic cell grafts. Its CDR3 holds 15 amino acids, cysteine through phenylalanine. The only DNA kept is the CDR3, 45 bases in frame from the first base. V lost 4 bases and J lost 7 bases, and the count of bases not matched to a germline gene is 9. CDR1 and CDR2, looked up from the germline V gene, are SGHAT and FQNNGV. Library creation used PCR. Reads for this sample came from an Illumina HiSeq 2500. TCR library preparation used molecular barcoding, with unique molecular identifiers applied to normalize quantification of the TCRbeta repertoire. TCRdb ran its own pipeline on the public reads, namely fastp trimming at Q25 and MiXCR clone calling, and kept in-frame beta chains. Every CDR3 protein is listed once, alongside the most common genes and DNA of its rows. This sample gives hundreds of thousands of distinct CDR3 sequences in total; 13% of them show up just once. The leading ten clones occupy around 0.79% of the sample.

This clonotype appeared a few times. Its antigen remains unidentified. Base qualities are not provided; no much larger clone lies one nucleotide away. Sequenced here: PBMCs, sampled before TCRalphabeta/CD19-depleted stem cell transplant. The sequence derives from a girl aged 2 to 10 with congenital amegakaryocytic thrombocytopenia, due to receive a stem cell transplant. This chain joins TRBV11-2 to TRBJ2-2; 7 junctional bases match TRBD1. The CDR3 protein: CASSSLDRVDGELFF. The DNA is as follows: TGTGCCAGCAGCTCATTAGACAGGGTCGACGGGGAGCTGTTTTTT.